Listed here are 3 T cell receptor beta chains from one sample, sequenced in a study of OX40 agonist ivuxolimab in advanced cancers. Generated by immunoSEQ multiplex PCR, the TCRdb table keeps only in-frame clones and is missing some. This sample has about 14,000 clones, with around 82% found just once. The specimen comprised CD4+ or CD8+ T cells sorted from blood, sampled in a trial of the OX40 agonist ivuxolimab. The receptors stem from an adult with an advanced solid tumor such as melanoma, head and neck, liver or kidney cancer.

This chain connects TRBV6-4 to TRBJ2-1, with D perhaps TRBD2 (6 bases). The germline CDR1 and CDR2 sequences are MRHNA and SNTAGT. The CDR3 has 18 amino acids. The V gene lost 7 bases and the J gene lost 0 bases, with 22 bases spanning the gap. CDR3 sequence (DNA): TGTGCCAGCAATCTCCCCCCCCTAGCGACTCGCTCCTACAATGAGCAGTTCTTC. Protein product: CASNLPPLATRSYNEQFF.

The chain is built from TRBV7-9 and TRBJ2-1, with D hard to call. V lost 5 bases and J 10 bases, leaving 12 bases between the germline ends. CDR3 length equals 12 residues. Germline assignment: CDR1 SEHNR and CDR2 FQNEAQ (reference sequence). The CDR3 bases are TGTGCCAGCAGCCCCTATCTAGGGGAGCAGTTCTTC. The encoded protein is CASSPYLGEQFF.

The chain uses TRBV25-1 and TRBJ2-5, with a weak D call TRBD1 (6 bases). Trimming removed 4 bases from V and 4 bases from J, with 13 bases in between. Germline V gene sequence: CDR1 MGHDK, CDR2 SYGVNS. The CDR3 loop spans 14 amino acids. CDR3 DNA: TGTGCCAGCAGTGCGGACAGCCAGCGAGAGACCCAGTACTTC. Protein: CASSADSQRETQYF.